This entry describes one T cell receptor (beta chain). Its antigen is not identified. The isolated RNA, all of it, was reverse transcribed, so expressed TCRB transcripts were what got sequenced. Only in-frame clones appear in the TCRdb table, and some are missing; sequencing was by immunoSEQ multiplex PCR. The sample lists around 140,000 clones; less than 15% were seen once. Germline V gives CDR1 LNHDA, CDR2 SQIVND (reference sequence). V was clipped by 7 bases and J by 5 bases, with 12 bases between them. The CDR3 runs 13 residues. The data were obtained in a study of beta chain features in type 1 diabetes. Study outcomes and limitations: Sequencing of cDNA might inflate the share of cells that strongly express TCR. All four CD4+ subsets of Type 1 diabetes patients contained TCRB CDR3s that were moderately but significantly shorter.

The sequenced sample was central memory CD4+ T cells from blood. The source of this sequence is a man between 18 and 29 years old with type 1 diabetes. This sequence joins TRBV19 and TRBJ1-5; no reliable D call. This CDR3 reads CASNPLLYQPQHF. CDR3 DNA sequence: TGTGCCAGTAATCCGTTGTTATATCAGCCCCAGCATTTT.